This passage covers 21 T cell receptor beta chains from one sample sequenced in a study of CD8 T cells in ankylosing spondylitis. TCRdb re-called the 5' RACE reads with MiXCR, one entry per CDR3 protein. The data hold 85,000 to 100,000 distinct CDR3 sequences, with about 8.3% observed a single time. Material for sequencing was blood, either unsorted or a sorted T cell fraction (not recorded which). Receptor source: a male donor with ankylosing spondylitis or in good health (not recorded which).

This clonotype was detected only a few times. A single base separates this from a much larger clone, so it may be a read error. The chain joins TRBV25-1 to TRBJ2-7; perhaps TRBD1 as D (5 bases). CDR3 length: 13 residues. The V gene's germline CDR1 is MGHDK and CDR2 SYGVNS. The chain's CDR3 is CASSVRVGYEQCF. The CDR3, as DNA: TGTGCCAGCAGTGTCAGGGTGGGCTACGAGCAGTGCTTC.

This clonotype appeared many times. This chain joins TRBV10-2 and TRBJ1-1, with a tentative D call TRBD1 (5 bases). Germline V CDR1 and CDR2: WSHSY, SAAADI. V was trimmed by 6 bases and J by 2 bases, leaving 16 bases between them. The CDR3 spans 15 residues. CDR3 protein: CASRAVGVLNTEAFF. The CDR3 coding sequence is TGCGCCAGCAGGGCCGTGGGGGTACTTAACACTGAAGCTTTCTTT.

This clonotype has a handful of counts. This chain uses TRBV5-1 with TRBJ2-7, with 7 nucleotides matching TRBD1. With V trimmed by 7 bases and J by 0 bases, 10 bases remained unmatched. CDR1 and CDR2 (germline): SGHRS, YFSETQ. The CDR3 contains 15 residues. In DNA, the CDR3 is TGCGCCAGCTCCAACGACAGGGAAAGCTCCTACGAGCAGTACTTC. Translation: CASSNDRESSYEQYF.

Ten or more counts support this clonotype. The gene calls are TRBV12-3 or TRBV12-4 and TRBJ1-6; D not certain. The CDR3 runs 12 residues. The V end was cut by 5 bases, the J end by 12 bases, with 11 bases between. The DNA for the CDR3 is TGTGCCAGCAGTCTGGATCGGGTACCCCTCCACTTT. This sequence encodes CASSLDRVPLHF.

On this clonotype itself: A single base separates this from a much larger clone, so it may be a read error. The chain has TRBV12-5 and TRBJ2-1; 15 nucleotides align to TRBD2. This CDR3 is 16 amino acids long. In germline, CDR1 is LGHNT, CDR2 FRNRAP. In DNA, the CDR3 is TGTGCTAGTGGTTTGGGCGGACTAGCGGGAGGGAATGACCAGTTCTTC. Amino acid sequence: CASGLGGLAGGNDQFF.

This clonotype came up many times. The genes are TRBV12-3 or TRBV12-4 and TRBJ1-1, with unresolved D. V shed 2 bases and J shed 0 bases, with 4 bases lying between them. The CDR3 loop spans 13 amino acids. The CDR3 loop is CASSLLLNTEAFF. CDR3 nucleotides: TGTGCCAGCAGTTTACTTCTGAACACTGAAGCTTTCTTT.

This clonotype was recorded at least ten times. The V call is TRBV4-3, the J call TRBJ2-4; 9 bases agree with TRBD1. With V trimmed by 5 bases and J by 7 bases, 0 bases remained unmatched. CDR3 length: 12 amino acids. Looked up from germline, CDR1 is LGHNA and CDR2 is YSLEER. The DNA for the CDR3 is TGCGCCAGCAGCGACAGGGGGAACATTCAGTACTTC. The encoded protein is CASSDRGNIQYF.

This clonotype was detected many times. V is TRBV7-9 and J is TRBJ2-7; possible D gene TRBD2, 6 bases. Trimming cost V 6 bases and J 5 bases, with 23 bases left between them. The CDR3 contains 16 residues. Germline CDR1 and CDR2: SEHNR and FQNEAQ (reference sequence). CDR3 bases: TGTGCCAGCAGTGTGCCGGAAAGTGCTGGGGAGGACGAGCAGTACTTC. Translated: CASSVPESAGEDEQYF. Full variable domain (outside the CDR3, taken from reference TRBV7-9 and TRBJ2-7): DTGVSQNPRHKITKRGQNVTFRCDPISEHNRLYWYRQTLGQGPEFLTYFQNEAQLEKSRLLSDRFSAERPKGSFSTLEIQRTEQGDSAMYLCASSVPESAGEDEQYFGPGTRLTVT.

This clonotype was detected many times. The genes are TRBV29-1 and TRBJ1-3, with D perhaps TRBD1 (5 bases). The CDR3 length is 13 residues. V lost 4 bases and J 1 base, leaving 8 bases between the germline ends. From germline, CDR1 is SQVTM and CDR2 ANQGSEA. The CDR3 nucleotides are TGCAGCGTTGGACAGAATTCTGGAAACACCATATATTTT. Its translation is CSVGQNSGNTIYF.

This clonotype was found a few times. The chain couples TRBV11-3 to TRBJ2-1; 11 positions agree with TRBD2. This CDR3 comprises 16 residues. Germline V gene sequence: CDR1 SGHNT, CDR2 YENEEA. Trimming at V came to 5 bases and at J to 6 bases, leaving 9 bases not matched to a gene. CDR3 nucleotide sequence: TGTGCCAGCAGCCGAACCCATCTAGCGGGAGGCAATGAGCAGTTCTTC. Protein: CASSRTHLAGGNEQFF.

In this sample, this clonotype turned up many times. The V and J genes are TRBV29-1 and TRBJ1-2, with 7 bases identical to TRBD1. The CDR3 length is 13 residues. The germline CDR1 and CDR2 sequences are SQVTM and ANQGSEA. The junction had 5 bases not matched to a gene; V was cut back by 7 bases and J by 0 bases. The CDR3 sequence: CSAVTGANYGYTF. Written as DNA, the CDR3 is TGCAGCGCAGTTACAGGGGCTAACTATGGCTACACCTTC.

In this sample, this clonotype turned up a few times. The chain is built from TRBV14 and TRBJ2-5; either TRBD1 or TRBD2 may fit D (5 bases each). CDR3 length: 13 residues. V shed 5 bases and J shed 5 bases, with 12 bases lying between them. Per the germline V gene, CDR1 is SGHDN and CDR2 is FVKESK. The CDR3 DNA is TGTGCCAGCAGCGTTAGGGGACGGGAGACCCAGTACTTC. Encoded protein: CASSVRGRETQYF. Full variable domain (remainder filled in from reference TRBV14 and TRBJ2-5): EAGVTQFPSHSVIEKGQTVTLRCDPISGHDNLYWYRRVMGKEIKFLLHFVKESKQDESGMPNNRFLAERTGGTYSTLKVQPAELEDSGVYFCASSVRGRETQYFGPGTRLLVL.

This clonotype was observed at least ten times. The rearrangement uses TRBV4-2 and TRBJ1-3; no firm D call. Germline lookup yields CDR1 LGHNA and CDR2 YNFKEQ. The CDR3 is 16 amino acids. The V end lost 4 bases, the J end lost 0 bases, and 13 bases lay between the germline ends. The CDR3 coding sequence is TGTGCCAGCAGCCGCCCCCAAGGGAACTCTGGAAACACCATATATTTT. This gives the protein CASSRPQGNSGNTIYF.

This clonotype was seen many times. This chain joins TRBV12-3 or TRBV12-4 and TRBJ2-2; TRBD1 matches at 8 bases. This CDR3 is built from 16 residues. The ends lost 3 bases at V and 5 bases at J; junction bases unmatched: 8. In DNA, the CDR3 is TGTGCCAGCAGTTTTATCGCAGGGGGCAGGACCGGGGAGCTGTTTTTT. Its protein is CASSFIAGGRTGELFF.

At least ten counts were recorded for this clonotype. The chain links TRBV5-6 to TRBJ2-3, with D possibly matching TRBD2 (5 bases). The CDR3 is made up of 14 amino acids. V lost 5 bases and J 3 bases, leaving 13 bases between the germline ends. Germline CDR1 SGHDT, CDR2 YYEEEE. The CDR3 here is CASRRSSGTDTQYF. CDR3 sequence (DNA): TGTGCCAGCAGGAGGTCCTCGGGAACAGATACGCAGTATTTT.

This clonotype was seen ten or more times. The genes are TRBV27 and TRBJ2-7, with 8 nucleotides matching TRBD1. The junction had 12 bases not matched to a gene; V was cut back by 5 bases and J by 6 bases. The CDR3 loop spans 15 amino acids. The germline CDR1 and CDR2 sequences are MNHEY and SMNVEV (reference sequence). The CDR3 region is CASSRLRDRPTEQYF. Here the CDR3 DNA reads TGTGCCAGCAGTCGACTCCGGGACAGGCCTACCGAGCAGTACTTC.

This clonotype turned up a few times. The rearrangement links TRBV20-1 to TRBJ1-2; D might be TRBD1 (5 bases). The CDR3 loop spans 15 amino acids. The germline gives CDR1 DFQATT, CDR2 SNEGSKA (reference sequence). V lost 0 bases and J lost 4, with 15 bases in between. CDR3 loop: CSARDLGGIGYGYTF. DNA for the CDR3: TGCAGTGCTAGAGATCTCGGGGGAATTGGCTATGGCTACACCTTC.

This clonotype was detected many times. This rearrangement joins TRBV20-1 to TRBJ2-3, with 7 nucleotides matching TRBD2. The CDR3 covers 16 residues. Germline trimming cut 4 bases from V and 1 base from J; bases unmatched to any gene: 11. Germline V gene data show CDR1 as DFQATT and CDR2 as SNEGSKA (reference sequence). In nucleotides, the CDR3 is TGCAGTGCTAAGGATCGCGGGAGAGGTCGCACAGATACGCAGTATTTT. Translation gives CSAKDRGRGRTDTQYF.

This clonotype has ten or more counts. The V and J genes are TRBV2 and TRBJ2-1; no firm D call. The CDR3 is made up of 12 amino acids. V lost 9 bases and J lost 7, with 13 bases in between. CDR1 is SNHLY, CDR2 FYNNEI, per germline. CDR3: CARTITGNEQFF. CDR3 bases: TGTGCCAGGACAATAACTGGGAATGAGCAGTTCTTC.

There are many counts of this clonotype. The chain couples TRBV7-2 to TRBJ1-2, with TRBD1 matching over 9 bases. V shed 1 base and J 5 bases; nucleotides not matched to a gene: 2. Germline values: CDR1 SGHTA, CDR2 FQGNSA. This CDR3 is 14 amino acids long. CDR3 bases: TGTGCCAGCAGCTTAGGGACAGGGGTTTATGGCTACACCTTC. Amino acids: CASSLGTGVYGYTF.

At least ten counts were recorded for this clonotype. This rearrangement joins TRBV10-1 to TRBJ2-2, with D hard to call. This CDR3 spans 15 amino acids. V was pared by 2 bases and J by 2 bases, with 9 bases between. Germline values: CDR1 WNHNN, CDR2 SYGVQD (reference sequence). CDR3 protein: CASSEIAANTGELFF. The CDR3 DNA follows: TGCGCCAGCAGTGAGATAGCTGCAAACACCGGGGAGCTGTTTTTT.